The entry below gives a single TCR beta chain sequence along with its context. Antigen unknown. This entry comes from a study of cytomegalovirus exposure and HLA in healthy donors. Notes on the study in general: 87-base-pair reads could not separate some V segments, including TRBV6-2 and TRBV6-3.

The study ran its PCR with 60 Vbeta and 13 Jbeta primers. Sequenced by immunoSEQ multiplex PCR; TCRdb stores in-frame clones only, minus some. The sample lists about 96,000 clones, under 85% occurring once. The CDR3 spans 14 residues. The germline CDR1 and CDR2 sequences are SGHRS and YFSETQ. The specimen was PBMCs. This chain joins TRBV5-1 and TRBJ2-5, with TRBD1 matching 9 bases. The better agreement between TRBJ2-7 and the DNA end casts doubt on the J call. This TCR was sampled from a female donor in good health and CMV-seropositive. CDR3: CASSLGQGAYEQYF. The DNA for the CDR3 is TGCGCCAGCAGCTTGGGACAGGGGGCCTACGAGCAGTACTTC.